Listed here is a single T cell receptor beta chain. Its antigen is not known. The data are from a study of T cell repertoires in cytomegalovirus infection. Per germline, CDR1 SGHRS and CDR2 YFSETQ. This CDR3 has 15 residues. V lost 0 bases, J lost 6 bases, and 6 bases stayed unmatched. TCRdb passed the reads through MiXCR, listing each CDR3 protein once. Among 640,000 or so distinct CDR3 sequences, about 30% were seen once, and the ten largest hold about 20%. This receptor was taken from a human donor in good health (CMV status not recorded). Some clones in this sample may be carry-over from other donors' samples. The rearrangement links TRBV5-1 to TRBJ2-1, with 7 bases fitting TRBD2. Sequenced material: cultured PBMCs, taken from culture after CMV antigen stimulation. CDR3 DNA: TGCGCCAGCAGCTTGGTGGTGGGAGGGCTCAATGAGCAGTTCTTC. Translated: CASSLVVGGLNEQFF. Together with reference TRBV5-1 and TRBJ2-1, the CDR3 gives the full variable domain: KAGVTQTPRYLIKTRGQQVTLSCSPISGHRSVSWYQQTPGQGLQFLFEYFSETQRNKGNFPGRFSGRQFSNSRSEMNVSTLELGDSALYLCASSLVVGGLNEQFFGPGTRLTVL.